This entry concerns a single T cell receptor (beta chain). Its target is unknown. This record comes from a study of identical twins. Overall study findings and caveats: Partial confounding of zero-insertion analyses by invariant MAIT and iNKT cells was possible.

TCRdb ran MiXCR on the 5' RACE reads and lists one entry per CDR3 protein. The repertoire holds over 600,000 distinct CDR3 sequences, with approximately 22% as singletons. CDR1 WNHNN and CDR2 SYGVQD come from the germline V gene (reference sequence). The CDR3 consists of 17 residues. Trimming shortened V by 4 bases and J by 4 bases, and 23 bases separated the two germline ends. The same data also contributed to another study, on T cells expressing NK-cell markers. Per that study: Of eight sequenced donors, seven were HCMV-seropositive and one HCMV-seronegative. These clonotypes additionally ranked first within the CD3+CD56-NKG2C+ fraction of several donors.

Sequenced input: PBMCs. The chain carries TRBV10-1 and TRBJ2-7; perhaps TRBD1 as D (6 bases). The TCR comes from a woman aged 18-29 years in good health. CDR3 in DNA: TGCGCCAGCAGTGGGACTCCGGGACAACAAGGAAAGTACGAGCAGTACTTC. It translates to CASSGTPGQQGKYEQYF.